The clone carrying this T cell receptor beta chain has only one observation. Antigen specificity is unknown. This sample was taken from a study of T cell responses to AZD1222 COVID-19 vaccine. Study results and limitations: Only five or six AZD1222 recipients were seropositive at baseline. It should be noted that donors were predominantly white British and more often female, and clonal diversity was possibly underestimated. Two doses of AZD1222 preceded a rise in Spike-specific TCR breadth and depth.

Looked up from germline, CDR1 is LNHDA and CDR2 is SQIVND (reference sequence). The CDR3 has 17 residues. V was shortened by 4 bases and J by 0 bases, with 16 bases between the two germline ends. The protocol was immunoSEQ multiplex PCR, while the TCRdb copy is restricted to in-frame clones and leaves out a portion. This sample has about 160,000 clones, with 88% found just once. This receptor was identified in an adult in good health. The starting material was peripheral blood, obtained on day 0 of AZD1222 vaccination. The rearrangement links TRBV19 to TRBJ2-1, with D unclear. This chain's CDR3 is CASSTPMTGSSYNEQFF. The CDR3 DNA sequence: TGTGCCAGTAGTACCCCAATGACGGGCAGCTCCTACAATGAGCAGTTCTTC.